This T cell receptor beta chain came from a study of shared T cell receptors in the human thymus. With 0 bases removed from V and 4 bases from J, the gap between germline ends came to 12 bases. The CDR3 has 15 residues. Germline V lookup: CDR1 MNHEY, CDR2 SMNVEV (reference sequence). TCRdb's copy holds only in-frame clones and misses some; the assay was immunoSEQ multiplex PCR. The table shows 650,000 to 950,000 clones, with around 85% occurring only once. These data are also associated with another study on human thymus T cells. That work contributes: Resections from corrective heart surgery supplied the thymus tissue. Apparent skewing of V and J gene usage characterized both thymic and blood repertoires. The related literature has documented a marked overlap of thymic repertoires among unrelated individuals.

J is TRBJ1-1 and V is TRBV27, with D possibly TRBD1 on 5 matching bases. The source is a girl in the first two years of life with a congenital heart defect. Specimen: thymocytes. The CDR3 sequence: CASSLSQGRGTEAFF. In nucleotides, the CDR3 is TGTGCCAGCAGTTTATCCCAGGGAAGGGGCACTGAAGCTTTCTTT.